This TCR beta chain appears in the sequencing data of a study of cytomegalovirus exposure and HLA in healthy donors. Study-level information: A prior study identified approximately 110 million unique TCR beta sequences from about 180 million T cells. From donors who were HLA-typed, an early data release held 80 million or so unique TCRs. Most donors, roughly 77% of over 350 genotyped, fell in the Caucasian-associated ancestry cluster. Study-wide results and limits: Reported findings show TCR beta sequences accurately forecast HLA-A and HLA-B alleles in most subjects.

Looked up from germline, CDR1 is LNHDA and CDR2 is SQIVND (reference sequence). The CDR3 sequence is 14 residues long. Trimming shortened V by 7 bases and J by 3 bases, and 13 bases separated the two germline ends. In regard to this clone: Its antigen is unknown.

PCR was performed using 60 Vbeta and 13 Jbeta primers. This table comes from immunoSEQ multiplex PCR, and its TCRdb copy is limited to in-frame clones, with some not included. Here the sample spans approximately 100,000 clones, 65% to 90% being singletons. Sequencing was carried out using PBMCs. This receptor was identified in a woman between 18 and 29 years old in good health and CMV-seronegative. The chain combines TRBV19 with TRBJ2-1; the D is unclear. The CDR3 DNA is TGTGCCAGTAATGGCGGCCCGGTCTACAATGAGCAGTTCTTC. It is translated as CASNGGPVYNEQFF.